The clone carrying this T cell receptor beta chain was counted a single time. V gave up 2 bases and J gave up 5 bases; unmatched junction bases: 16. Germline V lookup: CDR1 MNHEY, CDR2 SMNVEV (reference sequence). The CDR3 extends over 19 amino acids. The data originate from a study of cytomegalovirus exposure and HLA in healthy donors. 60 Vbeta and 13 Jbeta primers were used in PCR. Profiled with immunoSEQ multiplex PCR; TCRdb holds only in-frame clones, not every one. The sample contains around 130,000 clones, approximately 72% of which appear only once. The rearrangement links TRBV27 to TRBJ2-5; 11 nucleotides agree with TRBD2. This sequence originates from a human donor in good health. Input material: PBMCs. CDR3 amino acids: CASSLTGTSGSRRTETQYF. DNA of the CDR3: TGTGCCAGCAGTTTAACTGGCACTAGCGGGAGTAGGCGCACTGAGACCCAGTACTTC.